This section outlines one TCR beta chain sequence together with its context. Its antigen is unknown. Systemic immunosuppression or a history of autoimmune disease excluded patients. The length of the CDR3 is 17 residues. V was clipped by 1 base and J by 1 base, with 16 bases between them. These data belong to a study of OX40 agonist ivuxolimab in advanced cancers. Regarding the study as a whole: Partly responding patients at 0.1-3.0 mg/kg showed some of the smallest clonal expansion.

TCRdb keeps only in-frame clones here, not all; method: immunoSEQ multiplex PCR. Of 71,000 or so clones listed, about 88% are singletons. This chain joins TRBV23-1 and TRBJ1-2; possibly TRBD1 for D (5 bases). TRBV23-1 is designated an ORF whose function remains uncertain. The sequence was obtained from an adult with an advanced solid tumor such as melanoma, head and neck, liver or kidney cancer. The sequencing here drew on CD4+ or CD8+ T cells sorted from blood, taken in a trial of the OX40 agonist ivuxolimab. CDR3 residues: CASSQWLRVRGNYGYTF. CDR3 DNA: TGCGCCAGCAGTCAATGGCTCAGGGTAAGGGGTAACTATGGCTACACCTTC.